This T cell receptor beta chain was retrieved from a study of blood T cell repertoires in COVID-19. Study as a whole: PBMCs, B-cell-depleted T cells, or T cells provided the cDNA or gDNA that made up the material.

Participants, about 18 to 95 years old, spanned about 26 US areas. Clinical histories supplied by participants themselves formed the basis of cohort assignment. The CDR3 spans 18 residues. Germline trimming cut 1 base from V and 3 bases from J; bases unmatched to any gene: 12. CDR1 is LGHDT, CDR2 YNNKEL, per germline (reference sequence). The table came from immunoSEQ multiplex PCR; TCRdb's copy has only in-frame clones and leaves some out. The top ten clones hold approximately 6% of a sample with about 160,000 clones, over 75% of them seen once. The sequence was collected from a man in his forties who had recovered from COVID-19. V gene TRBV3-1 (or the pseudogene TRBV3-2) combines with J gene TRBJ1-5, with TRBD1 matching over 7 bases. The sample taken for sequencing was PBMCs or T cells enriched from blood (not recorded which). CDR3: CASSQGQGSGTVNQPQHF. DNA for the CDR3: TGTGCCAGCAGCCAAGGCCAAGGTTCCGGGACAGTCAATCAGCCCCAGCATTTT.